Sequencing of this T cell receptor (beta chain) was carried out in a study of T-cell reconstitution after alpha-beta-depleted transplantation in children. Whole-study results and caveats: Surviving thymic progenitors and recipient T cells were the source of high TCRbeta diversity at day 60 in some patients. Counts and diversity of T cells one year after transplant came mostly from newly produced T cells. Alpha-beta T cells present about two months after transplant were reported to originate from several hundred expanded graft clones.

This clonotype was observed a few times. Its specificity is unknown. Preparation of the TCRbeta library involved a method that used unique molecular identifiers. TCRdb ran MiXCR on the PCR reads and lists one entry per CDR3 protein. The sample holds approximately 630,000 distinct CDR3 sequences, about 12% seen once. The CDR3 sequence is 13 residues long. Germline assignment: CDR1 SQVTM and CDR2 ANQGSEA. J lost 5 bases, V lost 8 bases, and 9 bases had no gene match. The TCR originated in a girl aged 2-10 years with congenital amegakaryocytic thrombocytopenia, due to receive a stem cell transplant. The source material was PBMCs, sampled before TCRalphabeta/CD19-depleted stem cell transplant. The rearrangement uses TRBV29-1 and TRBJ2-5; the match to TRBD1 covers 9 bases. The CDR3 coding sequence is TGCAGCTTAAGACAGGGGGGAGGGGAGACCCAGTACTTC. It specifies CSLRQGGGETQYF.